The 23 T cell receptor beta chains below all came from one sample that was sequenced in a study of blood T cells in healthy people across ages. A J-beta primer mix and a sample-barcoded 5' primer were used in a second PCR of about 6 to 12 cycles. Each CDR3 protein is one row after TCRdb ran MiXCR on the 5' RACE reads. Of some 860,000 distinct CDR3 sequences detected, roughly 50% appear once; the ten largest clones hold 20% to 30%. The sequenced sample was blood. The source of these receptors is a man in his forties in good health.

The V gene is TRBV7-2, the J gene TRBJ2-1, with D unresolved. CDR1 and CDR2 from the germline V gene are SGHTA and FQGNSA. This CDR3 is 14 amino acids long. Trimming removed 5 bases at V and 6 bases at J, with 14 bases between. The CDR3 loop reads CASSPDPRPNEQFF. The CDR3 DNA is TGTGCCAGCAGCCCGGACCCTCGTCCCAATGAGCAGTTCTTC.

The CDR3 DNA reads TGTGCCACCAGTGCCGGCCTGAACACTGAAGCTTTCTTT. This sequence encodes CATSAGLNTEAFF. The V gene is TRBV24-1, the J gene TRBJ1-1, with D hard to call. V lost 5 bases and J lost 0, with 6 bases in between. Germline-derived CDR1 and CDR2 are KGHDR and SFDVKD. The CDR3 length is 13 residues.

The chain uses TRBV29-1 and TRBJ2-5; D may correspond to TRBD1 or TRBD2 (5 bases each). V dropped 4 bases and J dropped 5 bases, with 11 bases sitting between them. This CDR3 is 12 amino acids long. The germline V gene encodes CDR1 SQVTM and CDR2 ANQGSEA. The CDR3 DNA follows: TGCAGCGTTGTCGTCGAGGGGGAGACCCAGTACTTC. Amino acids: CSVVVEGETQYF.

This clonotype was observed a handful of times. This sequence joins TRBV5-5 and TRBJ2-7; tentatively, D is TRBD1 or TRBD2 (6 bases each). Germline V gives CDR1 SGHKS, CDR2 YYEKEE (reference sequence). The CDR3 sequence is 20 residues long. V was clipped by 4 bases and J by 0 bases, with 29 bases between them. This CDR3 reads CASSAGPFTGSVASSYEQYF. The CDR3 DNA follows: TGTGCCAGCAGCGCGGGGCCCTTCACAGGGAGTGTTGCCAGCTCCTACGAGCAGTACTTC. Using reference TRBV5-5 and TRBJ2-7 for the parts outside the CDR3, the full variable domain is DAGVTQSPTHLIKTRGQQVTLRCSPISGHKSVSWYQQVLGQGPQFIFQYYEKEERGRGNFPDRFSARQFPNYSSELNVNALLLGDSALYLCASSAGPFTGSVASSYEQYFGPGTRLTVT.

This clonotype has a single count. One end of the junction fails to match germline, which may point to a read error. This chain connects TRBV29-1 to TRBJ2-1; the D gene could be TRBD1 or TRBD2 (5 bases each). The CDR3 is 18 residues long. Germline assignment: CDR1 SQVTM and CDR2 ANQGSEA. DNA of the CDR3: TGCAGCGTTGAGGGCCTTGCAGGGACCCGAAGCTCCTACAGTGAGCAGTTCTTC. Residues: CSVEGLAGTRSSYSEQFF.

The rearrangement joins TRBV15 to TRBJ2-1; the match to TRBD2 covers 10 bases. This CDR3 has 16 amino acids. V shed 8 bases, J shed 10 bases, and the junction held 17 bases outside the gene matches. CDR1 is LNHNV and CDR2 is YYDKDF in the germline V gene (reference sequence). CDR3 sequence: CATGTASGSFLYEQFF. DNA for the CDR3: TGTGCCACCGGGACGGCTAGCGGGAGCTTCCTATACGAGCAGTTCTTC.

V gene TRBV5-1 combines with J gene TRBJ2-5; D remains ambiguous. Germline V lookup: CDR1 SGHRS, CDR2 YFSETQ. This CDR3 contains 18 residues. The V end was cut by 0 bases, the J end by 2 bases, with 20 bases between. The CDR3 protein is CASSLAIRVRKAQETQYF. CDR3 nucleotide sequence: TGCGCCAGCAGCTTGGCCATACGGGTGAGGAAGGCTCAAGAGACCCAGTACTTC.

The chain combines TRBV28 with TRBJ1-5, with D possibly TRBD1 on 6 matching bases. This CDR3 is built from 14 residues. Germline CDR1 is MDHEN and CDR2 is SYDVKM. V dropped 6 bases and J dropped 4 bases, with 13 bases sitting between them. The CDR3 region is CASSRNRANQPQHF. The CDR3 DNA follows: TGTGCCAGCAGCCGAAACAGGGCGAATCAGCCCCAGCATTTT.

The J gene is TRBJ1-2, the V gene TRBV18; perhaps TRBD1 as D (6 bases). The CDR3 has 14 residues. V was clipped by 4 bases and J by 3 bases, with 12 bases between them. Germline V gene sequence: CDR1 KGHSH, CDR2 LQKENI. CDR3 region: CASSRTNRDYGYTF. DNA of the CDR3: TGTGCCAGCTCACGAACCAACAGGGACTATGGCTACACCTTC.

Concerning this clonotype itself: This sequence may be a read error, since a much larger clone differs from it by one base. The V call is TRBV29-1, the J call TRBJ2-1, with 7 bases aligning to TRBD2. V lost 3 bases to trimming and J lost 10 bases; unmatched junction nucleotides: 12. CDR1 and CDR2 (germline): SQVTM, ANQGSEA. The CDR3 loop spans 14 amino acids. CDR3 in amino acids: CSVDRGPSGYEQFF. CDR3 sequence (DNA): TGCAGCGTTGATCGAGGGCCTAGCGGCTACGAGCAGTTCTTC.

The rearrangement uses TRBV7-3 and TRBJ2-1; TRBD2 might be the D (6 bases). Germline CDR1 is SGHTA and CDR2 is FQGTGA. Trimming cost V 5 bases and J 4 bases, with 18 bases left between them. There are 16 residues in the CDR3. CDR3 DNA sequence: TGTGCCAGCAGCCCCCTCCTGGCTAGCGATTACAATGAGCAGTTCTTC. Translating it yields CASSPLLASDYNEQFF. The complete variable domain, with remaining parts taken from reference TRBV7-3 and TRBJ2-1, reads GAGVSQTPSNKVTEKGKYVELRCDPISGHTALYWYRQSLGQGPEFLIYFQGTGAADDSGLPNDRFFAVRPEGSVSTLKIQRTERGDSAVYLCASSPLLASDYNEQFFGPGTRLTVL.

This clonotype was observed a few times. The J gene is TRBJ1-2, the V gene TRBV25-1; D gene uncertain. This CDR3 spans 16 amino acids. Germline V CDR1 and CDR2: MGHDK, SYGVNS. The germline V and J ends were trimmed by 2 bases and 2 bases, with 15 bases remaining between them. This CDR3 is CASSEPGRGPNYGYTF. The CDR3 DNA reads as TGTGCCAGCAGTGAACCTGGACGAGGACCGAACTATGGCTACACCTTC.

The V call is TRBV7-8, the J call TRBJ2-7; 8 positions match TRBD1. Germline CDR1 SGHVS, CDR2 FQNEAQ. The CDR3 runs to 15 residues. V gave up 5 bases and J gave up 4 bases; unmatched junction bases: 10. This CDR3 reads CASSPLQGALYEQYF. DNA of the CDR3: TGTGCCAGCAGCCCCCTCCAGGGGGCTTTGTACGAGCAGTACTTC.

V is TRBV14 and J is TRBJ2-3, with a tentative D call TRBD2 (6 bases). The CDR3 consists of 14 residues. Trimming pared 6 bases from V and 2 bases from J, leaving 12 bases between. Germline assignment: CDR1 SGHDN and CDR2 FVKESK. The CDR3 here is CASSTSRFTDTQYF. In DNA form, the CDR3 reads TGTGCCAGCAGTACTAGCAGATTCACAGATACGCAGTATTTT.

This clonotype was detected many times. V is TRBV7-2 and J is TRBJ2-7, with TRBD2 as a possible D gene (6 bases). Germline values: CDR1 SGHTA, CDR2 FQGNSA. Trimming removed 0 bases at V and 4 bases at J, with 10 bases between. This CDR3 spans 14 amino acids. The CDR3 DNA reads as TGTGCCAGCAGCTTAGCTAGCGGTAGTTACGAGCAGTACTTC. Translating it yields CASSLASGSYEQYF. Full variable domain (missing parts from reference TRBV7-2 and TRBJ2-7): GAGVSQSPSNKVTEKGKDVELRCDPISGHTALYWYRQSLGQGLEFLIYFQGNSAPDKSGLPSDRFSAERTGGSVSTLTIQRTQQEDSAVYLCASSLASGSYEQYFGPGTRLTVT.

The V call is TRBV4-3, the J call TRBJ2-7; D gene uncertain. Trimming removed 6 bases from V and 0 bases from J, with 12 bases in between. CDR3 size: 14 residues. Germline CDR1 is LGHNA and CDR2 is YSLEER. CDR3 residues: CASSATSSSYEQYF. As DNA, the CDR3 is TGCGCCAGCAGTGCTACATCGAGCTCCTACGAGCAGTACTTC.

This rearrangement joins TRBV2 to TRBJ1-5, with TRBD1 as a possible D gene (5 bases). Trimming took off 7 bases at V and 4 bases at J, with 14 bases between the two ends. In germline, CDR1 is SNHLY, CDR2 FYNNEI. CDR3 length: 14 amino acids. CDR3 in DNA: TGTGCCAGCACCGAAACCGGGGGAAATCAGCCCCAGCATTTT. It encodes CASTETGGNQPQHF.

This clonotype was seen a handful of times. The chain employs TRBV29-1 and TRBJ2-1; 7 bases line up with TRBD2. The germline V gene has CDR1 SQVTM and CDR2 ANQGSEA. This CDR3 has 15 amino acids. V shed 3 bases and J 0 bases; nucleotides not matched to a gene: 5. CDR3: CSVDPGTNSYNEQFF. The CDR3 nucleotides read TGCAGCGTTGACCCCGGGACTAACTCCTACAATGAGCAGTTCTTC.

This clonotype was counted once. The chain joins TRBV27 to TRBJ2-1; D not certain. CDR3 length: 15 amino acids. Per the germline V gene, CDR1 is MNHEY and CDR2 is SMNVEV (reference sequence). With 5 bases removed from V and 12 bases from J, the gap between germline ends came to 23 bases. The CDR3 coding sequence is TGTGCCAGCAGTATCAGAGATTCCCCTGGGGAAGGGCAGTTCTTC. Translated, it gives CASSIRDSPGEGQFF.

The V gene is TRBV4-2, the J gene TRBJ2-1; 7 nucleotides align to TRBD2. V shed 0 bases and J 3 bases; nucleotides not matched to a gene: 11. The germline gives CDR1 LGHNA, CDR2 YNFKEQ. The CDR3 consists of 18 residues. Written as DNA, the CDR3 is TGTGCCAGCAGCCAAGAAAGTCTAGCGGATAACCTCTACAATGAGCAGTTCTTC. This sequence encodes CASSQESLADNLYNEQFF.

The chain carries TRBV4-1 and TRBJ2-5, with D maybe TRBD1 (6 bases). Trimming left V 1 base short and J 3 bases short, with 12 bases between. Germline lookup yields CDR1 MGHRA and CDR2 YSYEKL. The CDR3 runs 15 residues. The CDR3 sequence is CASSQGDRSKETQYF. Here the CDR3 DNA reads TGCGCCAGCAGCCAAGGAGACAGGTCAAAAGAGACCCAGTACTTC.

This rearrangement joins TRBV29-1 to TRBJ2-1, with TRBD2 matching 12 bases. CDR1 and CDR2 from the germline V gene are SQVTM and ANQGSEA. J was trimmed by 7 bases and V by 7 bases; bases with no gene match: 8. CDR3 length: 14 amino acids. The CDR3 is CSGRTSGMGNEQFF. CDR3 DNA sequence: TGCAGCGGGAGGACTAGCGGGATGGGGAATGAGCAGTTCTTC.

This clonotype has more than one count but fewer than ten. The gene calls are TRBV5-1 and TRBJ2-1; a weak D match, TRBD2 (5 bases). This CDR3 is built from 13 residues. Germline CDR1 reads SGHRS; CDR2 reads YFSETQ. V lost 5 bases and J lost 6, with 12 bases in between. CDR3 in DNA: TGCGCCAGCAGGGCGGAGGTTATCAATGAGCAGTTCTTC. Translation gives CASRAEVINEQFF.